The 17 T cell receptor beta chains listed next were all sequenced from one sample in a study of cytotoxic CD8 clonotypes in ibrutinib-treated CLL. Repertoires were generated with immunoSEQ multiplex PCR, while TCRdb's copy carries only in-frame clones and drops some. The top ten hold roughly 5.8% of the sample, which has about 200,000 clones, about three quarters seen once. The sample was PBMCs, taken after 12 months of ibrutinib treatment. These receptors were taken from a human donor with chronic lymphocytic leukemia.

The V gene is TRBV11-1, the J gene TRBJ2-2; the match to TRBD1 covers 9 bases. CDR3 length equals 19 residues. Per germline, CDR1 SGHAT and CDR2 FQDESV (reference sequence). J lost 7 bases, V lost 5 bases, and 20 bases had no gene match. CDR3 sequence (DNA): TGTGCCAGCAGCCAATTAAGGGTGATCGGGACAGGGCGAATCGGGGAGCTGTTTTTT. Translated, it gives CASSQLRVIGTGRIGELFF.

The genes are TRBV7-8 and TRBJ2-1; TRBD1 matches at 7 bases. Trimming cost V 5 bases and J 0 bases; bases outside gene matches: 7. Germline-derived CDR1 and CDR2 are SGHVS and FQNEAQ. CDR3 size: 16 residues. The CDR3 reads CASSRDSPRSYNEQFF. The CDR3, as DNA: TGTGCCAGCAGCAGGGACAGTCCCCGCTCCTACAATGAGCAGTTCTTC.

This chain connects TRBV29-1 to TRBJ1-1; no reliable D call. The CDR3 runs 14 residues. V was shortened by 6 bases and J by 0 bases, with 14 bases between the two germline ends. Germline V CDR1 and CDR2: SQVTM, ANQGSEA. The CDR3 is CSVAPTAMNTEAFF. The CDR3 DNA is TGCAGCGTAGCTCCCACGGCCATGAACACTGAAGCTTTCTTT.

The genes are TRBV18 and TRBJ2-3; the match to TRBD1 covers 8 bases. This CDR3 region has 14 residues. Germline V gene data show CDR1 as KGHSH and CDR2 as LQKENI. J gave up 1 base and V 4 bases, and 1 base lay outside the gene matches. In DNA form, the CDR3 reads TGTGCCAGCTCACTGGACAGGGGCACAGATACGCAGTATTTT. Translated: CASSLDRGTDTQYF.

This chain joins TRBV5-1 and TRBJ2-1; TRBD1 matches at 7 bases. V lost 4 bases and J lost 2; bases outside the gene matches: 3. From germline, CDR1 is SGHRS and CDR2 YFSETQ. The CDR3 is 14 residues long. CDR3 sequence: CASSQGTAYNEQFF. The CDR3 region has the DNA TGCGCCAGCAGCCAGGGGACAGCCTACAATGAGCAGTTCTTC.

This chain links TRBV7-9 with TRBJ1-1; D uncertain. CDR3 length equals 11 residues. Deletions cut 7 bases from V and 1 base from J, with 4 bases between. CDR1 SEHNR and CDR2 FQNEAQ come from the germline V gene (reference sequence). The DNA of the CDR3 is TGTGCCAGCAAGGAGAACACTGAAGCTTTCTTT. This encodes CASKENTEAFF.

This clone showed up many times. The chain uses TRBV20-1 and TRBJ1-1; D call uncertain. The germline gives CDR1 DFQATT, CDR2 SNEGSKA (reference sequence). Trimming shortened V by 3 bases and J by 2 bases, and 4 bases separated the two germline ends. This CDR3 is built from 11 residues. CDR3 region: CSARLNTEAFF. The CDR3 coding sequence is TGCAGTGCTAGGTTAAACACTGAAGCTTTCTTT.

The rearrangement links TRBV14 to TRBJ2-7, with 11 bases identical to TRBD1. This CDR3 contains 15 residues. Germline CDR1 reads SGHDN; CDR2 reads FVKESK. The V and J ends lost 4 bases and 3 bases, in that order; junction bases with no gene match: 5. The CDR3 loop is CASSRGTGGIYEQYF. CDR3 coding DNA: TGTGCCAGCAGCCGAGGGACAGGGGGTATCTACGAGCAGTACTTC.

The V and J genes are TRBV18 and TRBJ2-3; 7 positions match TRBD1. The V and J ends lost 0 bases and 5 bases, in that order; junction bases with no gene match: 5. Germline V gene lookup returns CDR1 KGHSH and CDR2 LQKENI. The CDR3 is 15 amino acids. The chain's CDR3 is CASSPPEGAQDTQYF. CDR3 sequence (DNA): TGTGCCAGCTCACCACCAGAGGGGGCCCAAGATACGCAGTATTTT. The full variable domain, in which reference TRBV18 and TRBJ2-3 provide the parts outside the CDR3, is NAGVMQNPRHLVRRRGQEARLRCSPMKGHSHVYWYRQLPEEGLKFMVYLQKENIIDESGMPKERFSAEFPKEGPSILRIQQVVRGDSAAYFCASSPPEGAQDTQYFGPGTRLTVL.

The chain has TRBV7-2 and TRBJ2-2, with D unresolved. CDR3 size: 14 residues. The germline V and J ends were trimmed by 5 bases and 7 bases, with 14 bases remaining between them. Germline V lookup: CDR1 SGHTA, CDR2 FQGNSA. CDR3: CASSPQEASGELFF. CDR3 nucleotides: TGTGCCAGCAGCCCCCAAGAGGCAAGCGGGGAGCTGTTTTTT.

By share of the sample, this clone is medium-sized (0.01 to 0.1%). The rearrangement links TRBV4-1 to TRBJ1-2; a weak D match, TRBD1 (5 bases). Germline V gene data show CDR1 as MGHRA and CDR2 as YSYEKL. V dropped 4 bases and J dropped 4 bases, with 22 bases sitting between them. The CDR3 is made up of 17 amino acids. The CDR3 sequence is CASSPIFGTGPIYGYTF. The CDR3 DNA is TGCGCCAGCAGCCCTATTTTCGGGACGGGGCCTATCTATGGCTACACCTTC.

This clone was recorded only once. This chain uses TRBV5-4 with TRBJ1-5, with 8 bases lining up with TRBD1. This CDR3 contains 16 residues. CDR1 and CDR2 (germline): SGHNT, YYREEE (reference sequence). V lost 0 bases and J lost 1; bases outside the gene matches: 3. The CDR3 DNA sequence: TGTGCCAGCAGCTTGGCAGGGGGCGCGAGCAATCAGCCCCAGCATTTT. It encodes CASSLAGGASNQPQHF.

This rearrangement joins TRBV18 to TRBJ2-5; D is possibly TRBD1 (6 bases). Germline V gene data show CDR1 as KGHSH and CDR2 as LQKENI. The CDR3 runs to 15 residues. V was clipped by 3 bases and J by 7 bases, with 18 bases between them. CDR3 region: CASSPGTYTSGTQYF. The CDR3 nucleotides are TGTGCCAGCTCACCCGGGACATATACGTCAGGGACCCAGTACTTC. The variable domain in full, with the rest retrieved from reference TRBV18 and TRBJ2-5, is NAGVMQNPRHLVRRRGQEARLRCSPMKGHSHVYWYRQLPEEGLKFMVYLQKENIIDESGMPKERFSAEFPKEGPSILRIQQVVRGDSAAYFCASSPGTYTSGTQYFGPGTRLLVL.

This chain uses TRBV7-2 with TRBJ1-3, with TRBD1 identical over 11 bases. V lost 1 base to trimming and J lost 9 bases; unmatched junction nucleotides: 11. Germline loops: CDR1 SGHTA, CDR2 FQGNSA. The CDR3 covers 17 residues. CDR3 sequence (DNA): TGTGCCAGCAGCTTAGACCCCCACCGGACAGGGGGCAGCACCATATATTTT. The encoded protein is CASSLDPHRTGGSTIYF.

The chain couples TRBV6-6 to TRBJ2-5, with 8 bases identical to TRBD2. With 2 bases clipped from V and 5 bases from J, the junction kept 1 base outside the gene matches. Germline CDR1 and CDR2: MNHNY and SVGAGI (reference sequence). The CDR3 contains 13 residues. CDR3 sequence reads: CASSYRGGETQYF. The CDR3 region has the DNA TGTGCCAGCAGTTACCGGGGGGGGGAGACCCAGTACTTC.

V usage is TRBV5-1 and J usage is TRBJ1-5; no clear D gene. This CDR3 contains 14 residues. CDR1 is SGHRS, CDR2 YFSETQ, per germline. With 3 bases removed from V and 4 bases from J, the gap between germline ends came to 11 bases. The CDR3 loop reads CASSSDSWNQPQHF. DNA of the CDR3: TGCGCCAGCAGCTCGGACTCCTGGAATCAGCCCCAGCATTTT.

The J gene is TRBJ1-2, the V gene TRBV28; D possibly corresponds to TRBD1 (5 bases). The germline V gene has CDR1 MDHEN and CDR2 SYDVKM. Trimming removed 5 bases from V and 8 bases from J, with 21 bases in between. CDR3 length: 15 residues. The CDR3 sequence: CASSLNKGRGDGYTF. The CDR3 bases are TGTGCCAGCAGTCTCAACAAGGGACGGGGGGACGGCTACACCTTC.